This is a list of T cell receptor beta chains from one sample in a study of cytomegalovirus exposure and HLA in healthy donors. Sequenced by immunoSEQ multiplex PCR; TCRdb stores in-frame clones only, minus some. The sample consists of 150,000 to 200,000 clones, 80% to 85% of them appearing once. The sequencing sample was made of PBMCs. The receptors here all came from a human donor in good health. Each CDR3 is given with its conserved first and last residue. Each record gives: V gene, D gene, J gene, clone size, CDR3 DNA, CDR3 protein. A D gene is named only where the DNA matches it firmly. Not all rows give a size; the values are once, few, many and, for expanded clones, a class.

v_gene: TRBV4-3; d_gene: NA; j_gene: TRBJ1-5; abundance: NA; CDR3nt: TGCGCCAGCAGCCAAGATCCACAGAACAATCAGCCCCAGCATTTT; CDR3aa: CASSQDPQNNQPQHF
v_gene: TRBV6-1; d_gene: NA; j_gene: TRBJ1-2; abundance: NA; CDR3nt: TGTGCCAGCCGATTAAACGGGGATGGTCGCGGCTACACCTTC; CDR3aa: CASRLNGDGRGYTF
v_gene: TRBV5-6; d_gene: NA; j_gene: TRBJ1-6; abundance: NA; CDR3nt: TGTGCCAGCAGCTTGGCCGTCGATTCACCCCTCCACTTT; CDR3aa: CASSLAVDSPLHF
v_gene: TRBV6-5; d_gene: TRBD2; j_gene: TRBJ2-4; abundance: NA; CDR3nt: TGTGCCAGCAGTTACTCGGGAGGGCTAGCCAAAAACATTCAGTACTTC; CDR3aa: CASSYSGGLAKNIQYF
v_gene: TRBV5-1; d_gene: TRBD1; j_gene: TRBJ1-4; abundance: NA; CDR3nt: TGCGCCAGCAGCACCGGACAGGGAGGGTCTGAAAAACTGTTTTTT; CDR3aa: CASSTGQGGSEKLFF
v_gene: TRBV7-9; d_gene: TRBD2; j_gene: TRBJ2-3; abundance: NA; CDR3nt: TGTGCCAGCAGCTTAGTAGCGGGGGGATCAACAGATACGCAGTATTTT; CDR3aa: CASSLVAGGSTDTQYF
v_gene: TRBV5-1; d_gene: TRBD1; j_gene: TRBJ1-6; abundance: NA; CDR3nt: TGCGCCAGCGGACCGGGACAGGGGGTCGGGGTTTATAATTCACCCCTCCACTTT; CDR3aa: CASGPGQGVGVYNSPLHF
v_gene: TRBV11-3; d_gene: TRBD2; j_gene: TRBJ2-7; abundance: NA; CDR3nt: TGTGCCAGCAGCTCCATAGGTAGGCTAGCGGGGGGCGCGAGCTCCTACGAGCAGTACTTC; CDR3aa: CASSSIGRLAGGASSYEQYF
v_gene: TRBV6-1; d_gene: NA; j_gene: TRBJ2-7; abundance: few; CDR3nt: TGTGCCAGCAGTGAAAGGGGGGGACCTTTTTCCGAGCAGTACTTC; CDR3aa: CASSERGGPFSEQYF
v_gene: TRBV19; d_gene: NA; j_gene: TRBJ2-7; abundance: NA; CDR3nt: TGTGCCAGTAGTATCTCTCTAGCCAAACCCTACTCCTACGAGCAGTACTTC; CDR3aa: CASSISLAKPYSYEQYF
v_gene: TRBV13; d_gene: NA; j_gene: TRBJ2-1; abundance: NA; CDR3nt: TGTGCCAGCACCACTAGGGGGGGGAACTCCTACAATGAGCAGTTCTTC; CDR3aa: CASTTRGGNSYNEQFF
v_gene: TRBV15; d_gene: TRBD1; j_gene: TRBJ1-2; abundance: NA; CDR3nt: TGTGCCACCAGCCCCCGCGGCAGGGGGAAGCAGGGCTACACCTTC; CDR3aa: CATSPRGRGKQGYTF
v_gene: TRBV6-5; d_gene: TRBD2; j_gene: TRBJ2-3; abundance: NA; CDR3nt: TGTGCCAGCAGTTACTACGGGGGGGGCACAGATACGCAGTATTTT; CDR3aa: CASSYYGGGTDTQYF